This TCR beta chain was found in a study of T cells in Graves' hyperthyroidism and ophthalmopathy. Ten or more counts support this clonotype. Amplification yielded TCR beta CDR3 regions, with RNA transcripts as the source. HTBI primers were used for first-round RT-PCR of the TCR CDR3. TCRdb independently ran MiXCR on the multiplex PCR reads; one entry per CDR3 protein. The sample consists of some 500,000 distinct CDR3 sequences, around 24% of them appearing once. V was trimmed by 0 bases and J by 0 bases, leaving 9 bases between them. The CDR3 consists of 17 residues. Germline loops: CDR1 MGHDK, CDR2 SYGVNS.

The clonotype was recovered from a young woman with Graves' ophthalmopathy. Sequencing was performed on blood. The J gene is TRBJ1-6, the V gene TRBV25-1, with D uncertain. CDR3 amino acids: CASSEYGQSSYNSPLHF. The CDR3, as DNA: TGTGCCAGCAGTGAATATGGGCAGAGCTCCTATAATTCACCCCTCCACTTT.